This is a list of T cell receptor beta chains from one sample in a study of T cells in Graves' hyperthyroidism and ophthalmopathy. TCRdb processed the multiplex PCR reads anew with MiXCR; each CDR3 protein has one entry. The sample records 250,000 to 300,000 distinct CDR3 sequences, roughly 15% being singletons. Sequenced material: blood. The receptors were gathered from a woman between 50 and 59 years old with Graves' hyperthyroidism that later progressed to Graves' ophthalmopathy. Both conserved end residues are part of each CDR3. A D gene is named only where the DNA matches it firmly. Size is omitted from some rows. Given values are once, few, many or a class for expanded clones.

>.|TRBJ2-2|TRBV3-1|.
TGTGCCAGCAGCCAGTTTAGAACCGGGGAGCTGTTTTTT
CASSQFRTGELFF
>TRBD2|TRBJ2-7|TRBV20-1|once
TGCAGTGCTAGAGATAGGCGACTAGCGGGTTTAGAGCAGTACTTC
CSARDRRLAGLEQYF
>TRBD2|TRBJ2-2|TRBV20-1|.
TGCAGTGCTAGACCCCCAGGACTAGCGGGAGTGGTCAGCGGGGAGCTGTTTTTT
CSARPPGLAGVVSGELFF
>TRBD1|TRBJ2-1|TRBV11-2|.
TGTGCCAGCAGCGCGTCCGGGACAGGGGCCGCGGTTGATGAGCAGTTCTTC
CASSASGTGAAVDEQFF
>.|TRBJ2-1|TRBV3-1|many
TGTGCCAGCAGCCAAGAACCCTACAATGAGCAGTTCTTC
CASSQEPYNEQFF
>TRBD1|TRBJ1-5|TRBV12-3/TRBV12-4|many
TGTGCCAGCAGTCGGACAGGGGAATATTATCAGCCCCAGCATTTT
CASSRTGEYYQPQHF
>.|TRBJ2-1|TRBV4-1|many
TGCGCCAGCAGCCACAGGGAAGTCCTCTACAATGAGCAGTTCTTC
CASSHREVLYNEQFF
>TRBD2|TRBJ2-2|TRBV6-2/TRBV6-3|many
TGTGCCAGCACTCTAGCGGGGGAAACCGGGGAGCTGTTTTTT
CASTLAGETGELFF
>.|TRBJ2-5|TRBV5-1|few
TGCGCCAGCAGCTTGGAGGCAGGGGGGCTGTGGGGTCGGACCCAGTACTTC
CASSLEAGGLWGRTQYF
>.|TRBJ2-5|TRBV3-1|many
TGTGCCAGCAGCCAAGGAACCTCCGGGACCCCGCGGTTGGAGACCCAGTACTTC
CASSQGTSGTPRLETQYF
>.|TRBJ1-3|TRBV2|many
TGTGCCAGCAGTGTGATCGGGGGCTCTGGAAACACCATATATTTT
CASSVIGGSGNTIYF
>TRBD1|TRBJ2-7|TRBV5-1|many
TGCGCCAGCAGCTTGACAGGGGACTCCTACGAGCAGTACTTC
CASSLTGDSYEQYF
>.|TRBJ1-4|TRBV7-6|.
TGTGCCAGCAGCCGGGACTTGATGGGCGAAAAACTGTTTTTT
CASSRDLMGEKLFF
>TRBD2|TRBJ2-7|TRBV4-2|many
TGTGCCAGCAGTCCTAGCGGGAGCTCCTACGAGCAGTACTTC
CASSPSGSSYEQYF
>TRBD1|TRBJ2-1|TRBV20-1|many
TGCAGTGCCACCACCGACAGGGGCTCCTACAATGAGCAGTTCTTC
CSATTDRGSYNEQFF
>.|TRBJ2-3|TRBV13|.
TGTGCCAGCAGCCGGGGACGGGGCCGGGGGGATACGCAGTATTTT
CASSRGRGRGDTQYF
>.|TRBJ2-3|TRBV28|many
TGTGCCAGCAGTTTAGCGAGTACCACAGATACGCAGTATTTT
CASSLASTTDTQYF
>.|TRBJ2-7|TRBV2|many
TGTGCCAGCTCCCGACTCGAATACGAGCAGTACTTC
CASSRLEYEQYF